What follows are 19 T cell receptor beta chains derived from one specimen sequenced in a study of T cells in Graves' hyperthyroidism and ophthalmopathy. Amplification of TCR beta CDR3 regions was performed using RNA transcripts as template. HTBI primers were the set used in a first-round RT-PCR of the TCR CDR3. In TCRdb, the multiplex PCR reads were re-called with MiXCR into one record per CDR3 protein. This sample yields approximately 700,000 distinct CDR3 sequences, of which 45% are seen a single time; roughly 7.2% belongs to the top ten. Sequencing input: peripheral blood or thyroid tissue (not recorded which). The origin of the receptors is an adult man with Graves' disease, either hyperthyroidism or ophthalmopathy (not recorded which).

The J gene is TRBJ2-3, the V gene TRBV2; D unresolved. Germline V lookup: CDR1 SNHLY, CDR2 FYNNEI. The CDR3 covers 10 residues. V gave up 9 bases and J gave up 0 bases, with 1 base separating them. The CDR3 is CARSTDTQYF. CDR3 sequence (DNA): TGTGCCAGAAGCACAGATACGCAGTATTTT. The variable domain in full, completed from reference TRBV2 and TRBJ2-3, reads EPEVTQTPSHQVTQMGQEVILRCVPISNHLYFYWYRQILGQKVEFLVSFYNNEISEKSEIFDDQFSVERPDGSNFTLKIRSTKLEDSAMYFCARSTDTQYFGPGTRLTVL.

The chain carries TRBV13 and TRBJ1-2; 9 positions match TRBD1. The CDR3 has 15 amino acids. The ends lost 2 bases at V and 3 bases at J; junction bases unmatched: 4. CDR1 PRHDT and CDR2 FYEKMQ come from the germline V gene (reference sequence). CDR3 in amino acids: CASSLKGQGDYGYTF. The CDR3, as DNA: TGTGCCAGCAGCTTAAAGGGACAGGGCGACTATGGCTACACCTTC. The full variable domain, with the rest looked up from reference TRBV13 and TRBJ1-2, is AAGVIQSPRHLIKEKRETATLKCYPIPRHDTVYWYQQGPGQDPQFLISFYEKMQSDKGSIPDRFSAQQFSDYHSELNMSSLELGDSALYFCASSLKGQGDYGYTFGSGTRLTVV.

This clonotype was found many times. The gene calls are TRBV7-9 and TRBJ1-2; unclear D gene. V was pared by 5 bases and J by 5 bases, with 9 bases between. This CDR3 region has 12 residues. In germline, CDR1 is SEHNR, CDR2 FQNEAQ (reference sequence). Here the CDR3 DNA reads TGTGCCAGCAGCACCCCGACGTATGGCTACACCTTC. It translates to CASSTPTYGYTF.

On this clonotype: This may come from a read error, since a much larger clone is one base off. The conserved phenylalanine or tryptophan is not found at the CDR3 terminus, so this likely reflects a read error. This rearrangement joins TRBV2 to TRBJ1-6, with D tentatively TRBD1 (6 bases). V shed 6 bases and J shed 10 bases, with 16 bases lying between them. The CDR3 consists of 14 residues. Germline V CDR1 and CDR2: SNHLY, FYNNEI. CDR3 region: CASSSDRTDSPLHL. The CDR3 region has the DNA TGTGCCAGCAGCTCCGACAGGACAGACTCACCCCTCCACCTT.

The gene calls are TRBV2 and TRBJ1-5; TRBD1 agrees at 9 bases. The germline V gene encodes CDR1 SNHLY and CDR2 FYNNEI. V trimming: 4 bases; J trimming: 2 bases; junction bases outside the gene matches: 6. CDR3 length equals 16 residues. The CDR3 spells CASSARRTGGNQPQHF. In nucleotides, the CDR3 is TGTGCCAGCAGTGCTAGAAGGACAGGGGGCAATCAGCCCCAGCATTTT.

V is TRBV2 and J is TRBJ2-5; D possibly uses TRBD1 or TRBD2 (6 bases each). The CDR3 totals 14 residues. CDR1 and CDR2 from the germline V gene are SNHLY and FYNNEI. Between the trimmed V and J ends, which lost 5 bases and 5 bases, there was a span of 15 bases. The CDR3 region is CASSPPGARETQYF. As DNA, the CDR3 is TGTGCCAGCAGTCCCCCGGGGGCGCGGGAGACCCAGTACTTC.

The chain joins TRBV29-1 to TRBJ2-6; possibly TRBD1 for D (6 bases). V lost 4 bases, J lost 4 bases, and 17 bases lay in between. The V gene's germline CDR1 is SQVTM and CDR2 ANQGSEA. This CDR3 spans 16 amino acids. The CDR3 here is CSVVFRGPSGANVLTF. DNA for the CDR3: TGCAGCGTTGTCTTCAGGGGACCGTCAGGGGCCAACGTCCTGACTTTC.

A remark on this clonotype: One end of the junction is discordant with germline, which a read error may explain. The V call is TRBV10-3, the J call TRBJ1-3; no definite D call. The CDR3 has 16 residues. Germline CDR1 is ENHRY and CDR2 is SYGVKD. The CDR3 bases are TGTGCCAGCAGTGAACGGTTCTTTCCACCGGGAAACACCATATATTTT. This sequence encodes CASSERFFPPGNTIYF.

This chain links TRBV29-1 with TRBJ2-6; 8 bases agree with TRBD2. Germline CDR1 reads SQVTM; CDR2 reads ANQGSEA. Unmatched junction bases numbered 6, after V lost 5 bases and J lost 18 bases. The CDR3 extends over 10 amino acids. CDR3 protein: CSVSGGRGTF. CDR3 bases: TGCAGCGTTTCGGGGGGGCGTGGGACTTTC. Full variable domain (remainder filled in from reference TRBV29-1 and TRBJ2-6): SAVISQKPSRDICQRGTSLTIQCQVDSQVTMMFWYRQQPGQSLTLIATANQGSEATYESGFVIDKFPISRPNLTFSTLTVSNMSPEDSSIYLCSVSGGRGTFGAGSRLTVL.

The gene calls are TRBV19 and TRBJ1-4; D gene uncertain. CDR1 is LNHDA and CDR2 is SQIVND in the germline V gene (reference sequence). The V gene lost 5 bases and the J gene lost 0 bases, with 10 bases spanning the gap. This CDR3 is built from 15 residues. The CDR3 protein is CASSGLTATNEKLFF. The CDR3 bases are TGTGCCAGTAGTGGATTGACGGCAACTAATGAAAAACTGTTTTTT.

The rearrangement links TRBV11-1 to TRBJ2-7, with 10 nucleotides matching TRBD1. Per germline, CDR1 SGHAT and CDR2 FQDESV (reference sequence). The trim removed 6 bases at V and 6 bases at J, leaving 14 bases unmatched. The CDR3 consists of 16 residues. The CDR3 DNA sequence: TGTGCCAGCAGATCACCGCTGGGACAGGGGCTCTCCGAGCAGTACTTC. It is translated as CASRSPLGQGLSEQYF. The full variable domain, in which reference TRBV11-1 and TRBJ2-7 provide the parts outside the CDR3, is EAEVAQSPRYKITEKSQAVAFWCDPISGHATLYWYRQILGQGPELLVQFQDESVVDDSQLPKDRFSAERLKGVDSTLKIQPAELGDSAMYLCASRSPLGQGLSEQYFGPGTRLTVT.

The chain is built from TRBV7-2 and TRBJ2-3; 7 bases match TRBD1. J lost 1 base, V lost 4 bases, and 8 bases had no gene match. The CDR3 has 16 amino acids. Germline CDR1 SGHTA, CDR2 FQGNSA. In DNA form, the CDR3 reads TGTGCCAGCAGCTCACCCACAGGGACAGGCACAGATACGCAGTATTTT. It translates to CASSSPTGTGTDTQYF.

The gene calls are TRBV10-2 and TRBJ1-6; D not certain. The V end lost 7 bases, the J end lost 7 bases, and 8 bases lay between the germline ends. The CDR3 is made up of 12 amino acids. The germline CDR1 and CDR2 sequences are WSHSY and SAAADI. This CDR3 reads CASTAGNSPLHF. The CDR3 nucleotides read TGCGCCAGCACGGCGGGGAATTCACCCCTCCACTTT.

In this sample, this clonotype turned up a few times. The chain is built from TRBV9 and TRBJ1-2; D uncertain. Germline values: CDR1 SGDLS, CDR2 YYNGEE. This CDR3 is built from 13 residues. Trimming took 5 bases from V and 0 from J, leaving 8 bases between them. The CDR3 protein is CASRARTNYGYTF. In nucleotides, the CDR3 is TGTGCCAGCAGAGCACGTACTAACTATGGCTACACCTTC.

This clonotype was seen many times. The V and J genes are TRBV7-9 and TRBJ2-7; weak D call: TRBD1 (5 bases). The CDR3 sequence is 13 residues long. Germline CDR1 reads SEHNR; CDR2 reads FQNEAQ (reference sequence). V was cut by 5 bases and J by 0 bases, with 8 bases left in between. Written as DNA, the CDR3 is TGTGCCAGCAGCCATGGGGCCTCCTACGAGCAGTACTTC. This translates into CASSHGASYEQYF.

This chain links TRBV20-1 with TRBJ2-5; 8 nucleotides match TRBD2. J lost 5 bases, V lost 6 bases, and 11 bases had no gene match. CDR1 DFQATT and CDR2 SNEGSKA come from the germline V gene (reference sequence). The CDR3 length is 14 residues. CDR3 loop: CSALPRTSFETQYF. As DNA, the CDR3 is TGCAGTGCCTTACCCCGGACTAGCTTCGAGACCCAGTACTTC.

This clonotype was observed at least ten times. The CDR3 loop reads CAISRGATGELFF. The CDR3 DNA follows: TGTGCCATCTCTCGCGGGGCCACCGGGGAGCTGTTTTTT. The chain carries TRBV10-3 and TRBJ2-2; tentatively, D is TRBD2 (6 bases). CDR3 length equals 13 residues. Germline assignment: CDR1 ENHRY and CDR2 SYGVKD. With 8 bases removed from V and 4 bases from J, the gap between germline ends came to 11 bases.

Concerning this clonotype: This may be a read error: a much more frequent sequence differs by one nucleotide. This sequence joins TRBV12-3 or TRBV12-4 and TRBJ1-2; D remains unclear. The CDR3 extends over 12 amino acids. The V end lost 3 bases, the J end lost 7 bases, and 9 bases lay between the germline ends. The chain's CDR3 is CASSFRFCGYTF. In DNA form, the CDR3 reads TGTGCCAGCAGTTTCAGGTTCTGTGGCTACACCTTC.

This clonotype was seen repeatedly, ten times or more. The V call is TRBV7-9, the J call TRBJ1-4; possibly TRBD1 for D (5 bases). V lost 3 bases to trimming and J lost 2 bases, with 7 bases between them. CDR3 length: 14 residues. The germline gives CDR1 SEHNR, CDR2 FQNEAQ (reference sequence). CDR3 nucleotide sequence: TGTGCCAGCAGCTTTGGGACGACTAATGAAAAACTGTTTTTT. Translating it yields CASSFGTTNEKLFF.